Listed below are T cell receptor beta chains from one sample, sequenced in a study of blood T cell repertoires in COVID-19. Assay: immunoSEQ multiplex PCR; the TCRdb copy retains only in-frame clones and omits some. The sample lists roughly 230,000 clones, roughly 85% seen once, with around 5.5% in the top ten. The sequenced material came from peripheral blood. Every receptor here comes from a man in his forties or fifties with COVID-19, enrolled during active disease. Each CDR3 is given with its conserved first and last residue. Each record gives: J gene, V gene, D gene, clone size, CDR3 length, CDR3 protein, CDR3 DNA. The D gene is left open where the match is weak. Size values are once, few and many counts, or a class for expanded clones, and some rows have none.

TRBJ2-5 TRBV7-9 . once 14 CASSPIGREETQYF TGTGCCAGCAGCCCCATAGGGAGAGAAGAGACCCAGTACTTC
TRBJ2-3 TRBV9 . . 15 CASSVFGGITDTQYF TGTGCCAGCAGCGTTTTCGGGGGTATCACAGATACGCAGTATTTT
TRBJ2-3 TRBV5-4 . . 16 CASSLGGTLGTDTQYF TGTGCCAGCAGCTTGGGGGGGACATTGGGCACAGATACGCAGTATTTT
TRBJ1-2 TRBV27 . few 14 CASSLRQGSFGYTF TGTGCCAGCAGTTTAAGGCAGGGGAGCTTTGGCTACACCTTC
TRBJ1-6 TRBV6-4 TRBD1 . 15 CASSAEDRSNSPLHF TGTGCCAGCAGTGCCGAGGACAGGAGTAATTCACCCCTCCACTTT
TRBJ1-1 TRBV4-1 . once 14 CASSLRSMNTEAFF TGCGCCAGCAGCCTACGGAGCATGAACACTGAAGCTTTCTTT
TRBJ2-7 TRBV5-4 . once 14 CASSFVDQAGEQYF TGTGCCAGCAGCTTTGTAGACCAAGCGGGCGAGCAGTACTTC
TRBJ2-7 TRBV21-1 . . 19 CASSTNWLGLGRSPYEQYF TGTGCCAGCAGCACGAATTGGCTGGGTTTGGGGCGCAGTCCCTACGAGCAGTACTTC
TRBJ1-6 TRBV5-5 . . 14 CASRTAGGLDPLHF TGTGCCAGCCGGACCGCCGGGGGGTTGGATCCCCTCCACTTT
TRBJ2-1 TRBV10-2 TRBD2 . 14 CASSGGSSYNEQFF TGCGCCAGCAGTGGCGGGAGCTCCTACAATGAGCAGTTCTTC
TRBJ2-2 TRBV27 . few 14 CASSFTGIRLELFF TGTGCCAGCAGTTTCACAGGTATCAGGTTGGAGCTGTTTTTT
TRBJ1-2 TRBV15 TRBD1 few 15 CATSRPGQGNYGYTF TGTGCCACCAGCAGACCGGGACAGGGGAACTATGGCTACACCTTC
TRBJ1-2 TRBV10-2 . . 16 CASSESGAMANYGYTF TGCGCCAGCAGTGAGTCAGGGGCCATGGCAAACTATGGCTACACCTTC
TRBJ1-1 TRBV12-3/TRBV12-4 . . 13 CASSFFRGTEAFF TGTGCCAGCAGTTTCTTCCGGGGGACTGAAGCTTTCTTT
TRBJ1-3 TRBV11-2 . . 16 CASSLFLGASGNTIYF TGTGCCAGCAGCTTATTTCTGGGGGCTTCTGGAAACACCATATATTTT
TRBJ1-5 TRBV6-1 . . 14 CASSESPGWQPQHF TGTGCCAGCAGTGAGTCCCCCGGGTGGCAGCCCCAGCATTTT
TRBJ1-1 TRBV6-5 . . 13 CATRVVMNTEAFF TGTGCCACCCGGGTAGTCATGAACACTGAAGCTTTCTTT
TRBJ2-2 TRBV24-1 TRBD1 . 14 CATSDSGGTGELFF TGTGCCACCAGTGACTCAGGGGGCACCGGGGAGCTGTTTTTT
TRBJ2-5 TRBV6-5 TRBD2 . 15 CASSPGTSVRETQYF TGTGCCAGCAGCCCCGGGACTAGCGTTCGAGAGACCCAGTACTTC
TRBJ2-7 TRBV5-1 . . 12 CASSPLYYEQYF TGCGCCAGCAGCCCCCTATATTACGAGCAGTACTTC
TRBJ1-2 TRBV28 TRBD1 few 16 CASSPDRGQYGYGYTF TGTGCCAGCAGTCCGGACAGGGGGCAATATGGCTATGGCTACACCTTC
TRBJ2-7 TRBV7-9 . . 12 CASSFTGYEQYF TGTGCCAGCAGCTTCACAGGGTACGAGCAGTACTTC
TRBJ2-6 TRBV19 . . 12 CASSMVDNVLTF TGTGCCAGTAGTATGGTAGATAACGTCCTGACTTTC
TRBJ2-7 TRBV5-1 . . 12 CASRKDNYEQYF TGCGCCAGCAGGAAGGACAACTACGAGCAGTACTTC
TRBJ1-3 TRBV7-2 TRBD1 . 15 CASSSDRGQGNTIYF TGTGCCAGCAGCTCGGACAGGGGGCAGGGAAACACCATATATTTT
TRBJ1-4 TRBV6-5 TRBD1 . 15 CASRRQGATNEKLFF TGTGCCAGCAGACGGCAGGGGGCAACTAATGAAAAACTGTTTTTT
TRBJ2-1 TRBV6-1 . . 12 CASSDHYNEQFF TGTGCCAGCAGTGACCACTACAATGAGCAGTTCTTC
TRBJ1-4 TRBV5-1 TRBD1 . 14 CASRQDRGNEKLFF TGCGCCAGCAGACAAGACAGGGGAAATGAAAAACTGTTTTTT
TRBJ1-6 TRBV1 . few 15 CTSSQGQGVLEPLHF TGCACCAGCAGCCAAGGACAGGGGGTATTGGAACCCCTCCACTTT
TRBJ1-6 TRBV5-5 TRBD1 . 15 CASSLNPGQNSPLHF TGTGCCAGCAGCTTGAACCCGGGACAGAATTCACCCCTCCACTTT
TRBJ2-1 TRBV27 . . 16 CASLGVPSNFHNEQFF TGTGCCAGCCTAGGCGTACCATCTAATTTCCACAATGAGCAGTTCTTC
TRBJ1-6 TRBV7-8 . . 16 CASSLVYRVDNSPLHF TGTGCCAGCAGCTTAGTATACAGGGTGGATAATTCACCCCTCCACTTT
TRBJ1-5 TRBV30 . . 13 CAWSYGAGQPQHF TGTGCCTGGAGTTATGGGGCAGGGCAGCCCCAGCATTTT
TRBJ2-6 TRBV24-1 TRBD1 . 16 CATSDWTGSGANVLTF TGTGCCACCAGTGATTGGACAGGCTCTGGGGCCAACGTCCTGACTTTC
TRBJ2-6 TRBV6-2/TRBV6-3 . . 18 CASSSPGERGSGANVLTF TGTGCCAGCAGTTCCCCGGGGGAAAGAGGCTCTGGGGCCAACGTCCTGACTTTC
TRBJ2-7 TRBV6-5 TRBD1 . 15 CASRRDRGRSYEQYF TGTGCCAGCAGGAGGGACAGGGGACGCTCCTACGAGCAGTACTTC